This paragraph covers one T cell receptor (beta chain) sequence. What it binds is not known. These data originate in a study of monozygotic twins with inflammatory bowel disease. Study-wide points: Part of the variability in patient repertoires may have come from differing immunosuppressive treatments.

The template-switching step introduced UMIs that carried a 6-nucleotide sample barcode. With the 5' RACE reads reprocessed, TCRdb shows one record per CDR3 protein and no DNA. The sample has some 330,000 distinct CDR3 sequences, and its top ten clones hold more than 4.5%. Sequenced: blood. This receptor was obtained from a human donor with ulcerative colitis or Crohn's disease, or a healthy co-twin of an affected twin (not recorded which).

The CDR3: CASSWSGNSPLHF. J is TRBJ1-6 and V is TRBV6-5. The CDR3 runs to 13 residues. Germline V gene lookup returns CDR1 MNHEY and CDR2 SVGAGI.